Listed below are T cell receptor beta chains from one sample, sequenced in a study of molecular identifiers for immune sequencing clone quantification. TCRdb analysed the PCR reads with MiXCR anew, one entry per CDR3 protein. The sample includes 600,000 to 650,000 distinct CDR3 sequences, around 20% of them seen just once. The sample taken for sequencing was naive CD8+ T cells from blood, with Jurkat cell RNA spiked in. The origin of the receptors is a human donor in good health. Some libraries in this study had Jurkat cell RNA spiked in. CDR3s include the opening cysteine and the closing phenylalanine or tryptophan.

v_call,j_call,cdr3_length,cdr3_aa
TRBV6-5,TRBJ1-4,13,CASSYRVNEKLFF
TRBV27,TRBJ2-1,18,CASSLPFPETGAYNEQFF
TRBV4-1,TRBJ2-1,13,CASSQEGFDEQFF
TRBV27,TRBJ2-7,14,CASSLRRGLSEQYF
TRBV9,TRBJ1-2,15,CASSPIPGASYGYTF
TRBV20-1,TRBJ2-7,17,CSASWDSEETYSYEQYF
TRBV12-5,TRBJ2-1,18,CASGLIIAGGRSYNEQFF
TRBV24-1,TRBJ1-5,20,CATSDYPGQGASKCNQPRHF
TRBV4-3,TRBJ1-1,16,CASSQDRYSLNTEAFF
TRBV7-2,TRBJ1-1,15,CASSLGPILNTEAFF
TRBV7-8,TRBJ2-7,17,CASSGLAGGPHSYEQYF
TRBV24-1,TRBJ2-6,16,CATSTRHSSGANVLTF
TRBV6-2/TRBV6-3,TRBJ1-2,13,CASSYGKGGGYTF
TRBV5-4,TRBJ2-1,17,CASSSTGGDPVRNEQFF
TRBV6-5,TRBJ1-5,13,CAREKGSNQPQHF
TRBV9,TRBJ2-3,15,CASSRTSGRVDTQYF